These 9 T cell receptor beta chains share one sample of origin, sequenced in a study of molecular identifiers for immune sequencing clone quantification. TCRdb passed the PCR reads through MiXCR, listing each CDR3 protein once. The data hold about 330,000 distinct CDR3 sequences, with roughly a quarter observed a single time. What was sequenced was naive CD8+ T cells from blood, with Jurkat cell RNA spiked in. Subset denoted: FACS-sorted CD8+CD4-CCR7+CD45RA+ naive T cells. The receptors derive from a human donor in good health. Some libraries in this study had Jurkat cell RNA spiked in.

This clonotype was recorded a few times. The rearrangement links TRBV6-5 to TRBJ1-4, with D perhaps TRBD1 (5 bases). This CDR3 has 14 residues. Deletions cut 4 bases from V and 4 bases from J, with 10 bases between. Looked up from germline, CDR1 is MNHEY and CDR2 is SVGAGI. CDR3 sequence: CASSLTENNEKLFF. The CDR3 DNA is TGTGCCAGCAGTTTGACAGAAAATAATGAAAAACTGTTTTTT.

The chain joins TRBV27 to TRBJ2-3; D may be TRBD2 (6 bases). This CDR3 region has 17 residues. The germline V gene has CDR1 MNHEY and CDR2 SMNVEV (reference sequence). V was clipped by 3 bases and J by 7 bases, with 23 bases between them. CDR3 coding DNA: TGTGCCAGCAGTTTCAGTAGGGGACTGGGAGGAGAGAATACGCAGTATTTT. It specifies CASSFSRGLGGENTQYF.

This chain connects TRBV7-9 to TRBJ2-7, with 7 positions matching TRBD1. CDR3 length equals 15 residues. V shed 8 bases and J 4 bases; nucleotides not matched to a gene: 14. The germline CDR1 and CDR2 sequences are SEHNR and FQNEAQ (reference sequence). The CDR3 coding sequence is TGTGCCAGCGGACCAACTACAGGGGAATTTTACGAGCAGTACTTC. It is translated as CASGPTTGEFYEQYF.

At least ten counts were recorded for this clonotype. The chain recombines TRBV7-9 with TRBJ1-5, with a possible D match to TRBD1 (5 bases). The ends were cut back, 5 bases at V and 4 bases at J, with 12 bases in the middle. Per germline, CDR1 SEHNR and CDR2 FQNEAQ (reference sequence). The CDR3 runs to 14 residues. CDR3 loop: CASSPHGGNQPQHF. The DNA of the CDR3 is TGTGCCAGCAGCCCGCATGGGGGGAATCAGCCCCAGCATTTT.

A word on this clonotype: A much larger clone differs from this one at a single base, so this may be a read error. This chain links TRBV6-5 with TRBJ2-3; the D is unclear. Germline V gene sequence: CDR1 MNHEY, CDR2 SVGAGI. The CDR3 consists of 13 residues. CDR3 nucleotide sequence: TGTGCCAGCAGCCCGGACCACACAGATACGCGGTATTTT. Translated: CASSPDHTDTRYF.

About this clonotype: At one boundary the junction diverges from the germline segment, which might be a read error. CDR3 coding DNA: TGTGCCAGTGTACAGGGGGCAGAAGCTAACTATGGCTACCCCTTC. Residues: CASVQGAEANYGYPF. The gene calls are TRBV19 and TRBJ1-2, with TRBD1 matching over 9 bases. CDR1 and CDR2 (germline): LNHDA, SQIVND (reference sequence). The CDR3 has 15 amino acids.

Many counts were recorded for this clonotype. V usage is TRBV2 and J usage is TRBJ1-5; unclear D gene. This CDR3 is built from 13 residues. The germline gives CDR1 SNHLY, CDR2 FYNNEI. The ends were cut back, 1 base at V and 2 bases at J, with 3 bases in the middle. The CDR3 DNA reads TGTGCCAGCAGTGAAGACGGCAATCAGCCCCAGCATTTT. This translates into CASSEDGNQPQHF.

The chain couples TRBV7-2 to TRBJ2-7; tentatively, D is TRBD2 (6 bases). CDR3 length equals 17 residues. Germline assignment: CDR1 SGHTA and CDR2 FQGNSA. With 2 bases removed from V and 0 bases from J, the gap between germline ends came to 17 bases. In DNA form, the CDR3 reads TGTACCAGCAGCTTACCCCCCGGAGGCGGGGTCTCCTACGAGCAGTACTTC. Translation gives CTSSLPPGGGVSYEQYF.

Only a few counts were recorded for this clonotype. A much larger clone lies one base from this, so it may be a read error. The V gene is TRBV2, the J gene TRBJ2-1; a possible D gene is TRBD1 (5 bases). Germline V gives CDR1 SNHLY, CDR2 FYNNEI. Trimming shortened V by 4 bases and J by 6 bases, and 13 bases separated the two germline ends. CDR3 length equals 14 residues. The DNA of the CDR3 is TGTGCCAGCAGTGGGACATGGGCGGCCAATGAGCAGTTCTTC. This sequence encodes CASSGTWAANEQFF.